This T cell receptor (beta chain) was documented in a study of blood T cell repertoires in COVID-19. For the study at large: From the United States, Italy and Spain came samples of acute and convalescent COVID-19. T cells, B-cell-depleted T cells, or PBMCs supplied cDNA or gDNA.

As originally analysed: Amplification of reference gene primers was used by the study to estimate nucleated cell counts. The protocol was immunoSEQ multiplex PCR, while the TCRdb copy is restricted to in-frame clones and leaves out a portion. V and J calls and clone size are copied from that table; D and trimming were computed from the DNA. Of about 200,000 clones listed, approximately 81% are singletons. This clone was seen only a few times. The origin of this receptor is an elderly woman with acute or convalescent COVID-19. Sequencing input: peripheral blood.

In nucleotides, the CDR3 is TGTGCCAGCAGTGAGATGGGACAGGGAGGCGTAGAGGTCCGCTACGAGCAGTACTTC. It specifies CASSEMGQGGVEVRYEQYF. V and J are TRBV6-2 or TRBV6-3 and TRBJ2-7; 9 nucleotides agree with TRBD1. The ends lost 5 bases at V and 3 bases at J; junction bases unmatched: 20. Germline CDR1 reads MNHEY; CDR2 reads SVGEGT. This CDR3 has 19 amino acids.